This T cell receptor (beta chain) originates from a study of PD-1 blockade in classical Hodgkin lymphoma (dated by TCRdb to 2020 to 2022). Background for the entire study: The study used CyTOF and TCR beta sequencing to define a peripheral blood immune signature of response to PD-1 blockade in classical Hodgkin lymphoma. Overall results and qualifications from the work: The study covered only a single clinical trial cohort, and the causes of the repertoire differences, possibly disease activity or prior therapy, were still not defined. Newly diagnosed patients were reported to have lower baseline TCR diversity than healthy donors, and relapsed/refractory patients were reported to have lower baseline TCR diversity still.

Note on this clone: No antigen is known for it. No much larger clone is present one base from it, and per-base qualities are unavailable.

The Qiagen DNeasy kit was used to extract genomic DNA both from unsorted PBMCs and from the negatively selected CD4+ and CD8+ fractions. Amplification of TCR beta CDR3 regions was done by immunoSEQ multiplex PCR with primers that anneal to V and J segments. A synthetic immune receptor repertoire was used to minimize amplification bias, and any remaining bias was removed computationally after sequencing. As for the original processing: Custom Python scripts were used to quantify repertoire diversity as the Shannon entropy index. Unsorted, CD4+ and CD8+ repertoires were examined separately, except in combined analyses, for which CD4+ and CD8+ sequences were merged in silico. Imported from immuneACCESS, the table was reduced by TCRdb to in-frame sequences with V and J called. These copies leave out some clones; in studies compared against another copy, an unresolved V gene accounts for under half, and the cause of the remainder is not known. That table is the source of V, J and clone size, and D and trimming were worked out from the DNA. For this sample there are some 21,000 clones; about 95% appear just once. The ten most abundant clones make up roughly 5.1% of the sample.

The label giving this sample's time point can be read as: newly diagnosed, previously untreated cHL patient sample. As a comparison group for the relapsed/refractory trial patients, PBMCs from patients with newly diagnosed, previously untreated classical Hodgkin lymphoma were sequenced. Peripheral blood was collected in 8 mL Vacutainer Cell Preparation Tubes, from which PBMCs were isolated by centrifugation and then cryopreserved. The CDR3, cysteine through phenylalanine, is 13 amino acids long. Only the CDR3 part of the read is kept: 39 bases, read in frame from the first base. Between the V and J ends, shortened by 4 bases and 0 bases respectively, the junction contains 6 bases. CDR1 and CDR2 were assigned from the germline V gene as MNHEY and SVGAGI.

Specimen: peripheral blood mononuclear cells (PBMCs). In this chain, TRBV6-5 is recombined with TRBJ1-1; confidence is insufficient to name the D gene. The sequence was collected from a human donor with classical Hodgkin lymphoma. The DNA sequence is given as TGTGCCAGCAGTTCGGGCTTGAACACTGAAGCTTTCTTT. This codes for CASSSGLNTEAFF.